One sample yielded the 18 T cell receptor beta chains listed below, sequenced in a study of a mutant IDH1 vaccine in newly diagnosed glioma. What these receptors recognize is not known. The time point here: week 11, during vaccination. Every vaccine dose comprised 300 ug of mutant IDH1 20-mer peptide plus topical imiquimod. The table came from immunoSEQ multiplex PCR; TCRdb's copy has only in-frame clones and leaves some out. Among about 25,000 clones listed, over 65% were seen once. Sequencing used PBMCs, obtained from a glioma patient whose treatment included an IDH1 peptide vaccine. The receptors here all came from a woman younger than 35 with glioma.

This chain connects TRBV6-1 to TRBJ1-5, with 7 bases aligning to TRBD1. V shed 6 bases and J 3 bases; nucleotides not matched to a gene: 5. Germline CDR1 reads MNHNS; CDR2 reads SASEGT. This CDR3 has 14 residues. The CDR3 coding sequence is TGTGCCAGCAGCGAACAGGGGTACAATCAGCCCCAGCATTTT. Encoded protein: CASSEQGYNQPQHF.

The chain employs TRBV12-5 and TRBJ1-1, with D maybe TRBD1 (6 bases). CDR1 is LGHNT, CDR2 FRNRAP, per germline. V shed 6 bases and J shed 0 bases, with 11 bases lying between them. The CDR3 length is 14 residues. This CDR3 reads CASGYGGLNTEAFF. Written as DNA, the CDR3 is TGTGCTAGTGGATACGGGGGCTTGAACACTGAAGCTTTCTTT.

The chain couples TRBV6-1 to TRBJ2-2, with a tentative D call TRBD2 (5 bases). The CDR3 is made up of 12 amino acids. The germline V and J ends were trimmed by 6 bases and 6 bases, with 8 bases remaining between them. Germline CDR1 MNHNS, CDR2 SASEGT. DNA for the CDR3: TGTGCCAGCAGGGACGGGGCCGGGGAGCTGTTTTTT. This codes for CASRDGAGELFF.

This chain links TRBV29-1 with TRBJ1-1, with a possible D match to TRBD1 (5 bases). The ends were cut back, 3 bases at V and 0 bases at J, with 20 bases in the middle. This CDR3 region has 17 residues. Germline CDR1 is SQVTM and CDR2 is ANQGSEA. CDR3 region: CSVDLGGYTAMNTEAFF. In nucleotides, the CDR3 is TGCAGCGTTGACTTGGGGGGGTACACTGCCATGAACACTGAAGCTTTCTTT.

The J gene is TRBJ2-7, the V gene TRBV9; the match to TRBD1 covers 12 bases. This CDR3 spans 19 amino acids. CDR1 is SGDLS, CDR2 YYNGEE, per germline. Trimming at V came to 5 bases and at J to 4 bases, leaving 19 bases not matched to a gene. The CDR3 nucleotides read TGTGCCAGCAGATACTACCGTCAAACCCGGGACAGGGGGCCTTACGAGCAGTACTTC. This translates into CASRYYRQTRDRGPYEQYF.

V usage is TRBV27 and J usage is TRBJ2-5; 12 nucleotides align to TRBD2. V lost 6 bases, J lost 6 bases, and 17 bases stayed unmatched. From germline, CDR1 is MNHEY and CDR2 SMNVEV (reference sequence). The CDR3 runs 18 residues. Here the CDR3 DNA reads TGTGCCAGCAGCTTTACTGGACTAGCGGGATTTAGGGGGCAGACCCAGTACTTC. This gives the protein CASSFTGLAGFRGQTQYF.

In nucleotides, the CDR3 is TGTGCCAGCAGCACCGCCGGACAGGGGAACTCTGGGGCCAACGTCCTGACTTTC. Amino acid sequence: CASSTAGQGNSGANVLTF. The gene calls are TRBV7-8 and TRBJ2-6; TRBD1 matches at 9 bases. Losses at the gene ends were 5 bases for V and 0 bases for J; bases not matched to a gene: 8. Per the germline V gene, CDR1 is SGHVS and CDR2 is FQNEAQ. The CDR3 is made up of 18 amino acids.

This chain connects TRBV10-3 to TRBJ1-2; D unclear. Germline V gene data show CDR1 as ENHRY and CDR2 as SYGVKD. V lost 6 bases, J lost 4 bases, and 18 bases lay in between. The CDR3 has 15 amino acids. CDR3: CAISEPTSFSYGYTF. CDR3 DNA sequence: TGTGCCATCAGCGAACCGACGAGCTTTTCCTATGGCTACACCTTC.

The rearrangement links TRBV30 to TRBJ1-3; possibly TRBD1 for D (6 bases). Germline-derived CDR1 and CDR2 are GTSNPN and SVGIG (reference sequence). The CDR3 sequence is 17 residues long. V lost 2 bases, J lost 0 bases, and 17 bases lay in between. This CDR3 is CAWSRGAPTYSGNTIYF. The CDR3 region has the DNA TGTGCCTGGAGTCGGGGGGCTCCTACCTACTCTGGAAACACCATATATTTT.

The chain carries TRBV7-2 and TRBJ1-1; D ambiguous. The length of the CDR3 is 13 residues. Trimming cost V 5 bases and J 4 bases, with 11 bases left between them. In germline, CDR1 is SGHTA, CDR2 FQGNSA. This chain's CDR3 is CASSRAPGTEAFF. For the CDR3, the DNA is TGTGCCAGCAGCCGCGCCCCGGGCACTGAAGCTTTCTTT.

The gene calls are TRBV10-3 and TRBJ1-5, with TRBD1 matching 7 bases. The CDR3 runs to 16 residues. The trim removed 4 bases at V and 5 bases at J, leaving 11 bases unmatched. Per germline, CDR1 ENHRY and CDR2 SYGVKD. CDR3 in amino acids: CAISGETGLFDQPQHF. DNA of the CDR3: TGTGCCATCAGTGGAGAGACAGGGCTCTTCGATCAGCCCCAGCATTTT.

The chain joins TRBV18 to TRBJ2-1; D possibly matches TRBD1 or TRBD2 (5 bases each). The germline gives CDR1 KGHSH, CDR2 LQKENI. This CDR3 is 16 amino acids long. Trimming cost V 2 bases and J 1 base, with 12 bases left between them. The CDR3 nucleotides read TGTGCCAGCTCACCATTCGGGGACGTTTCCTACAATGAGCAGTTCTTC. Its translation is CASSPFGDVSYNEQFF.

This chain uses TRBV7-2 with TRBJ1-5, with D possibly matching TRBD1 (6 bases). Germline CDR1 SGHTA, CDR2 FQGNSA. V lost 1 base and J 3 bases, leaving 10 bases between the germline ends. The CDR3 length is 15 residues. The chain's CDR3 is CASSLEGVINQPQHF. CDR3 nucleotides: TGTGCCAGCAGCTTAGAGGGGGTGATCAATCAGCCCCAGCATTTT.

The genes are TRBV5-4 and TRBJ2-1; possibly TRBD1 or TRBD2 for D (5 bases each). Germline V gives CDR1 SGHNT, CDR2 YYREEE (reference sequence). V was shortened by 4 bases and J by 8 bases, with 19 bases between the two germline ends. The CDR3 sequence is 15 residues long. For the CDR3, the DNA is TGTGCCAGCAGCCCACCGGGACCCCTCGCCCATGAGCAGTTCTTC. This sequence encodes CASSPPGPLAHEQFF. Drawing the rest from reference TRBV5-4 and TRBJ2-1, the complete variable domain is ETGVTQSPTHLIKTRGQQVTLRCSSQSGHNTVSWYQQALGQGPQFIFQYYREEENGRGNFPPRFSGLQFPNYSSELNVNALELDDSALYLCASSPPGPLAHEQFFGPGTRLTVL.

DNA for the CDR3: TGTGCCAGCTCCTCTAATGGGAGGGATCCCTACAATGAGCAGTTCTTC. This sequence encodes CASSSNGRDPYNEQFF. This chain joins TRBV5-6 and TRBJ2-1, with 7 bases that match TRBD2. J gave up 2 bases and V 7 bases, and 12 bases lay outside the gene matches. The germline gives CDR1 SGHDT, CDR2 YYEEEE. The length of the CDR3 is 16 residues.

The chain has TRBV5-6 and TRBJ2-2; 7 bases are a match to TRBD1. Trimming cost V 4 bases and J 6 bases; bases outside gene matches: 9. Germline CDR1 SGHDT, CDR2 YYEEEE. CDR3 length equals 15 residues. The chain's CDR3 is CASSKVRGRAGELFF. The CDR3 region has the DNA TGTGCCAGCAGCAAAGTAAGGGGGCGGGCCGGGGAGCTGTTTTTT.

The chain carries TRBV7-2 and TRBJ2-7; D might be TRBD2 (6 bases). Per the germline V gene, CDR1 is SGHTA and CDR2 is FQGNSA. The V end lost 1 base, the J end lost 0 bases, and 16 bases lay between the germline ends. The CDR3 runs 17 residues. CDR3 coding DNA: TGTGCCAGCAGCTTAGATCTCGAGCGGGTAAGCTCCTACGAGCAGTACTTC. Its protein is CASSLDLERVSSYEQYF.

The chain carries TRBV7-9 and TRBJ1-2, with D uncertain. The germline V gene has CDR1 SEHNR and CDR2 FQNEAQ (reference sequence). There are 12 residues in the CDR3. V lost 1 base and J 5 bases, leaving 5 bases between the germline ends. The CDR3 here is CASSLGFYGYTF. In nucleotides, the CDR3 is TGTGCCAGCAGCTTAGGTTTTTATGGCTACACCTTC.